The 31 T cell receptor beta chains given below trace back to one sample, sequenced in a study of early T cells in non-severe SARS-CoV-2 infection. Using its own MiXCR run on the 5' RACE reads, TCRdb lists one record per CDR3 protein. The sample yields 60,000 or so distinct CDR3 sequences, about 12% seen once. The sample comprised whole blood. These receptors came from an adult who was a healthcare worker with PCR-confirmed SARS-CoV-2 infection or an uninfected control (not recorded which).

This clonotype appeared a few times. The V gene is TRBV7-3, the J gene TRBJ2-5; no clear D. Trimming removed 1 base at V and 3 bases at J, with 6 bases between. Germline V gene lookup returns CDR1 SGHTA and CDR2 FQGTGA. This CDR3 is built from 13 residues. The CDR3 coding sequence is TGTGCCAGCAGCTTAAGAACAGAAGAGACCCAGTACTTC. This translates into CASSLRTEETQYF.

Many counts were recorded for this clonotype. The chain uses TRBV27 and TRBJ2-7, with D tentatively TRBD1 or TRBD2 (5 bases each). This CDR3 spans 13 amino acids. Trimming pared 6 bases from V and 7 bases from J, leaving 16 bases between. CDR1 is MNHEY and CDR2 is SMNVEV in the germline V gene (reference sequence). CDR3 sequence (DNA): TGTGCCAGCAGCTTCAGGGTACCGGGGGAGCAGTACTTC. It yields the protein CASSFRVPGEQYF.

A word on this clonotype: This may be a read error: a much more frequent sequence differs by one nucleotide. This chain uses TRBV4-1 with TRBJ1-1, with a tentative D call TRBD1 (5 bases). Germline V gene data show CDR1 as MGHRA and CDR2 as YSYEKL. The CDR3 is 15 amino acids. The CDR3 coding sequence is TGCGCCAGCAGCCAGGGAGTTCGGGGGTGGACTGAAGTTTTCTTT. It encodes CASSQGVRGWTEVFF.

This clonotype was detected ten times or more. The rearrangement links TRBV6-2 or TRBV6-3 to TRBJ2-5; the match to TRBD1 covers 7 bases. V shed 5 bases and J 2 bases; nucleotides not matched to a gene: 5. CDR1 MNHEY and CDR2 SVGEGT come from the germline V gene. CDR3 length: 14 amino acids. The CDR3 DNA reads TGTGCCAGCAGTGAGGGGACAGCACAAGAGACCCAGTACTTC. Translated, it gives CASSEGTAQETQYF.

This clonotype was seen a handful of times. The chain links TRBV7-9 to TRBJ2-2; 9 nucleotides match TRBD2. Germline lookup yields CDR1 SEHNR and CDR2 FQNEAQ (reference sequence). There are 15 residues in the CDR3. J lost 5 bases, V lost 3 bases, and 4 bases had no gene match. CDR3 DNA: TGTGCCAGCAGCTTTAGCGGGAGAGGGACCGGGGAGCTGTTTTTT. This translates into CASSFSGRGTGELFF.

This clonotype appeared a single time. The V call is TRBV20-1, the J call TRBJ2-7; D assignment may be TRBD1 or TRBD2 (5 bases each). Germline CDR1 and CDR2: DFQATT and SNEGSKA (reference sequence). The CDR3 runs to 13 residues. Trimming stripped 5 bases from V and 0 bases from J, with 11 bases between. CDR3 sequence reads: CSASGTGSYEQYF. The CDR3 DNA follows: TGCAGTGCTTCCGGGACCGGCTCCTACGAGCAGTACTTC.

The chain joins TRBV5-4 to TRBJ2-6; D uncertain. CDR1 and CDR2 (germline): SGHNT, YYREEE (reference sequence). V dropped 0 bases and J dropped 0 bases, with 10 bases sitting between them. CDR3 length: 17 amino acids. This chain's CDR3 is CASSLGGRYSGANVLTF. The CDR3, as DNA: TGTGCCAGCAGCTTGGGGGGTCGGTACTCTGGGGCCAACGTCCTGACTTTC.

This clonotype has a handful of counts. V gene TRBV9 combines with J gene TRBJ1-5; D not certain. The germline V and J ends were trimmed by 0 bases and 0 bases, with 4 bases remaining between them. This CDR3 is built from 14 residues. Germline V CDR1 and CDR2: SGDLS, YYNGEE. CDR3 nucleotide sequence: TGTGCCAGCAGCGTAGAGGATAGCAATCAGCCCCAGCATTTT. It is translated as CASSVEDSNQPQHF.

The sample holds a few counts of this clonotype. The gene calls are TRBV28 and TRBJ2-5, with 11 nucleotides matching TRBD1. Germline V gene lookup returns CDR1 MDHEN and CDR2 SYDVKM. The CDR3 covers 16 residues. V gave up 5 bases and J gave up 4 bases; unmatched junction bases: 9. CDR3 in amino acids: CASSPQGTGGRETQYF. The CDR3 coding sequence is TGTGCCAGCAGTCCTCAAGGGACAGGGGGTAGAGAGACCCAGTACTTC.

This clonotype was seen a handful of times. The rearrangement links TRBV28 to TRBJ1-6; D possibly corresponds to TRBD1 (6 bases). Germline V gene lookup returns CDR1 MDHEN and CDR2 SYDVKM. This CDR3 contains 15 residues. The V and J ends lost 5 bases and 0 bases respectively, with 8 bases between them. In DNA, the CDR3 is TGTGCCAGCAGTCCGGACAGCTCCTATAATTCACCCCTCCACTTT. The encoded protein is CASSPDSSYNSPLHF.

This clonotype appeared a few times. As DNA, the CDR3 is TGCGCCAGCAGCCCCGACCCCGGGGAAAACATTCAGTACTTC. The encoded protein is CASSPDPGENIQYF. The V call is TRBV5-1, the J call TRBJ2-4, with a tentative D call TRBD2 (5 bases). Trimming shortened V by 4 bases and J by 5 bases, and 13 bases separated the two germline ends. This CDR3 spans 14 amino acids. Germline assignment: CDR1 SGHRS and CDR2 YFSETQ.

In this sample, this clonotype turned up many times. The chain couples TRBV7-9 to TRBJ2-2; D possibly uses TRBD1 or TRBD2 (5 bases each). CDR1 and CDR2 from the germline V gene are SEHNR and FQNEAQ (reference sequence). CDR3 length equals 15 residues. Trimming took off 7 bases at V and 4 bases at J, with 16 bases between the two ends. This chain's CDR3 is CASTWGRTGTGELFF. The CDR3 bases are TGTGCCAGCACCTGGGGACGAACCGGCACCGGGGAGCTGTTTTTT.

This clonotype was seen at least ten times. The gene calls are TRBV7-2 and TRBJ1-4, with D possibly being TRBD1 (5 bases). Germline values: CDR1 SGHTA, CDR2 FQGNSA. The CDR3 has 15 amino acids. The V end was cut by 5 bases, the J end by 2 bases, with 12 bases between. The CDR3 loop reads CASSQGRGTNEKLFF. The CDR3 nucleotides are TGTGCCAGCAGCCAGGGACGGGGGACTAATGAAAAACTGTTTTTT.

This clonotype has a count of ten or more. At one boundary the junction diverges from the germline segment, which might be a read error. This rearrangement joins TRBV7-7 to TRBJ2-3; TRBD1 is a possible D gene (5 bases). This CDR3 spans 13 amino acids. Germline CDR1 reads SSHAT; CDR2 reads FNYEAQ (reference sequence). CDR3 nucleotides: TGTGCTAGCAGCACCACCAGGGCAGATACGCAGTATTTT. Protein product: CASSTTRADTQYF.

This clonotype was counted ten times or more. The chain employs TRBV11-1 and TRBJ2-3; weak D call: TRBD1 (6 bases). The CDR3 has 20 residues. V lost 5 bases and J lost 2, with 29 bases in between. In germline, CDR1 is SGHAT, CDR2 FQDESV (reference sequence). The CDR3 coding sequence is TGTGCCAGCAGCGGGGGCCACCGAAGCCTTGGATCCAGTTACACAGATACGCAGTATTTT. Amino acid sequence: CASSGGHRSLGSSYTDTQYF.

The chain joins TRBV19 to TRBJ2-7, with unresolved D. The ends were cut back, 2 bases at V and 4 bases at J, with 6 bases in the middle. CDR3 size: 12 residues. Germline loops: CDR1 LNHDA, CDR2 SQIVND (reference sequence). Here the CDR3 reads CASSITEYEQYF. DNA for the CDR3: TGTGCCAGTAGTATAACCGAGTACGAGCAGTACTTC.

This clonotype has a count of ten or more. This chain links TRBV7-8 with TRBJ2-2; tentative D call: TRBD2 (6 bases). The CDR3 runs to 17 residues. Trimming stripped 5 bases from V and 4 bases from J, with 20 bases between. In germline, CDR1 is SGHVS, CDR2 FQNEAQ. CDR3 region: CASSTAGRLGGTGELFF. The CDR3 bases are TGTGCCAGCAGCACTGCGGGCCGTCTCGGGGGCACCGGGGAGCTGTTTTTT.

This chain links TRBV9 with TRBJ1-2; 8 bases agree with TRBD1. Trimming at V came to 5 bases and at J to 9 bases, leaving 12 bases not matched to a gene. The CDR3 sequence is 14 residues long. Germline values: CDR1 SGDLS, CDR2 YYNGEE. This CDR3 reads CASREDRGGSSYTF. The CDR3 region has the DNA TGTGCCAGCAGAGAAGACAGGGGAGGAAGTAGCTACACCTTC.

The chain couples TRBV11-2 to TRBJ2-7; D possibly corresponds to TRBD1 (5 bases). CDR1 is SGHAT, CDR2 FQNNGV, per germline. The CDR3 runs to 14 residues. V lost 5 bases and J lost 3, with 14 bases in between. This CDR3 is CASSDRGHLYEQYF. The CDR3 bases are TGTGCCAGCAGCGACCGAGGACACCTCTACGAGCAGTACTTC.

This clonotype was detected a few times. The V call is TRBV11-2, the J call TRBJ2-7; possibly TRBD1 or TRBD2 for D (5 bases each). Germline V CDR1 and CDR2: SGHAT, FQNNGV. The CDR3 covers 15 residues. The V gene lost 7 bases and the J gene lost 3 bases, with 19 bases spanning the gap. The CDR3 DNA reads TGTGCCAGCACCCATAGAGGGACGCCTTACTACGAGCAGTACTTC. Translated: CASTHRGTPYYEQYF.

The table lists this clonotype with many counts. Here the CDR3 DNA reads TGTGCCAGCTCACCGACCAACCCCGTGAACACTGAAGCTTTCTTT. Translation gives CASSPTNPVNTEAFF. The chain links TRBV18 to TRBJ1-1; D not certain. Germline CDR1 reads KGHSH; CDR2 reads LQKENI. The CDR3 extends over 15 amino acids. Trimming took 3 bases from V and 0 from J, leaving 11 bases between them.

This clonotype has only a few counts. The V and J genes are TRBV11-1 and TRBJ2-1, with D unresolved. Germline V lookup: CDR1 SGHAT, CDR2 FQDESV (reference sequence). The CDR3 consists of 15 residues. Deletions cut 4 bases from V and 6 bases from J, with 16 bases between. CDR3: CASSSFDGASNEQFF. The CDR3 nucleotides are TGTGCCAGCAGCTCCTTCGATGGTGCCTCCAATGAGCAGTTCTTC.

Here the CDR3 reads CASSHRDNRNEQFF. In nucleotides, the CDR3 is TGTGCCAGCAGCCACAGGGACAATCGCAATGAGCAGTTCTTC. The chain uses TRBV7-3 and TRBJ2-1; maybe TRBD1 (6 bases). V lost 5 bases and J lost 6, with 14 bases in between. CDR3 size: 14 residues. Germline loops: CDR1 SGHTA, CDR2 FQGTGA. Complete variable domain (other parts from reference TRBV7-3 and TRBJ2-1): GAGVSQTPSNKVTEKGKYVELRCDPISGHTALYWYRQSLGQGPEFLIYFQGTGAADDSGLPNDRFFAVRPEGSVSTLKIQRTERGDSAVYLCASSHRDNRNEQFFGPGTRLTVL.

This clonotype was recorded a few times. This chain uses TRBV27 with TRBJ2-3; 8 bases match TRBD2. Trimming took 5 bases from V and 3 from J; bases not matched to a gene: 10. The germline V gene has CDR1 MNHEY and CDR2 SMNVEV (reference sequence). CDR3 length equals 16 residues. CDR3 loop: CASSNSRGRRTDTQYF. The CDR3, as DNA: TGTGCCAGCAGTAATTCCCGCGGGAGGCGGACAGATACGCAGTATTTT.

This clonotype has just a few counts. V is TRBV28 and J is TRBJ2-5; D might be TRBD2 (6 bases). CDR1 is MDHEN and CDR2 is SYDVKM in the germline V gene. The length of the CDR3 is 15 residues. V was cut by 2 bases and J by 2 bases, with 12 bases left in between. CDR3 sequence (DNA): TGTGCCAGCAGTTTAACCCGTCTAGCGCAAGAGACCCAGTACTTC. Amino acids: CASSLTRLAQETQYF.

This clonotype was observed many times. The V and J genes are TRBV12-3 or TRBV12-4 and TRBJ2-6; D uncertain. The germline V and J ends were trimmed by 6 bases and 1 base, with 4 bases remaining between them. The CDR3 extends over 13 amino acids. In nucleotides, the CDR3 is TGTGCCAGCAGCAAATCTGGGGCCAACGTCCTGACTTTC. Protein product: CASSKSGANVLTF.

This clonotype showed up many times. The rearrangement links TRBV5-1 to TRBJ1-1; no definite D call. Germline V gene sequence: CDR1 SGHRS, CDR2 YFSETQ. V shed 0 bases and J shed 7 bases, with 10 bases lying between them. This CDR3 comprises 13 residues. The CDR3 nucleotides are TGCGCCAGCAGCTTGGGGACCCGTGGTGAAGCTTTCTTT. Amino acids: CASSLGTRGEAFF.

This sequence joins TRBV4-2 and TRBJ1-2; D is ambiguous. The V end lost 1 base, the J end lost 0 bases, and 9 bases lay between the germline ends. In germline, CDR1 is LGHNA, CDR2 YNFKEQ. This CDR3 spans 15 amino acids. The CDR3 coding sequence is TGTGCCAGCAGCCAAGTTTCGACGTCTAACTATGGCTACACCTTC. Its translation is CASSQVSTSNYGYTF.

This clonotype was recorded a few times. The chain couples TRBV9 to TRBJ2-3, with D maybe TRBD2 (5 bases). V was shortened by 4 bases and J by 2 bases, with 14 bases between the two germline ends. The CDR3 contains 15 residues. The germline V gene encodes CDR1 SGDLS and CDR2 YYNGEE. The CDR3 nucleotides read TGTGCCAGCAGCTGGGGAGCGGAGGTCACAGATACGCAGTATTTT. Amino acids: CASSWGAEVTDTQYF.

This clonotype was recorded at least ten times. The chain couples TRBV2 to TRBJ2-1; D is unclear. The germline V gene encodes CDR1 SNHLY and CDR2 FYNNEI. V dropped 7 bases and J dropped 2 bases, with 9 bases sitting between them. CDR3 size: 13 residues. Here the CDR3 DNA reads TGTGCCAGCAATCGAGTTCCCTACAATGAGCAGTTCTTC. This gives the protein CASNRVPYNEQFF.

This clonotype was detected many times. The gene calls are TRBV20-1 and TRBJ1-1; D is undetermined. V lost 3 bases and J lost 10, with 9 bases in between. This CDR3 region has 10 residues. Germline assignment: CDR1 DFQATT and CDR2 SNEGSKA (reference sequence). The CDR3 spells CSASSGRAFF. CDR3 coding DNA: TGCAGTGCTAGCTCCGGTCGAGCTTTCTTT.